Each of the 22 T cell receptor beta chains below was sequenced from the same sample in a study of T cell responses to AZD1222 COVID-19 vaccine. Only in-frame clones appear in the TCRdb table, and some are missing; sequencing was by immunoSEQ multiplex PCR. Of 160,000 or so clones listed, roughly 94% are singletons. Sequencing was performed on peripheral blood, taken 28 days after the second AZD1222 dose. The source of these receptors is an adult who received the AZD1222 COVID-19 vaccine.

In DNA, the CDR3 is TGCGCCAGCAGCTTGGTTCTCACAGATACGCAGTATTTT. Protein product: CASSLVLTDTQYF. The V and J genes are TRBV5-1 and TRBJ2-3; D unclear. V lost 0 bases to trimming and J lost 2 bases, with 4 bases between them. This CDR3 is 13 amino acids long. Germline lookup yields CDR1 SGHRS and CDR2 YFSETQ.

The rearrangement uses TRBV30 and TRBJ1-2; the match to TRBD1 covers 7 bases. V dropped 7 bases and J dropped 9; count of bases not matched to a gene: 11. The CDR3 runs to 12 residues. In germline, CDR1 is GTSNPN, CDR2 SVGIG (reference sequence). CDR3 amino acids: CAYSQGVMRYTF. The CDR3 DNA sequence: TGTGCCTATAGTCAGGGGGTGATGCGCTACACCTTC.

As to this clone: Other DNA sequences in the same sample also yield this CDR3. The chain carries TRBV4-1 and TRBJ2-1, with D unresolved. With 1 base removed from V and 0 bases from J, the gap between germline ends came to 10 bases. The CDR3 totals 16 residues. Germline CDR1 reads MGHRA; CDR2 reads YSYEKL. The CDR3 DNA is TGCGCCAGCAGCCAAGGCTACCTCAGCTCCTACAATGAGCAGTTCTTC. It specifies CASSQGYLSSYNEQFF.

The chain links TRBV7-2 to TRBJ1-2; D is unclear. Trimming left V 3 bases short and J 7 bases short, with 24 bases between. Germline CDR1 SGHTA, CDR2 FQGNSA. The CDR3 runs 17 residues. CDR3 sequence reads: CASSFYVAESSPGGYTF. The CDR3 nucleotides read TGTGCCAGCAGCTTTTATGTTGCAGAATCCTCCCCCGGTGGCTACACCTTC.

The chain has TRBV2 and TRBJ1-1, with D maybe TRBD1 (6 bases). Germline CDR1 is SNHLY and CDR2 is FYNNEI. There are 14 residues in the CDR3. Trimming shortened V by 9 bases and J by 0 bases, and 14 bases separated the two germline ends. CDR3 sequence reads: CARFEGGMNTEAFF. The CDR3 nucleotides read TGTGCCAGATTCGAGGGGGGGATGAACACTGAAGCTTTCTTT. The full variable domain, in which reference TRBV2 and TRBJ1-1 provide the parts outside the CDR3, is EPEVTQTPSHQVTQMGQEVILRCVPISNHLYFYWYRQILGQKVEFLVSFYNNEISEKSEIFDDQFSVERPDGSNFTLKIRSTKLEDSAMYFCARFEGGMNTEAFFGQGTRLTVV.

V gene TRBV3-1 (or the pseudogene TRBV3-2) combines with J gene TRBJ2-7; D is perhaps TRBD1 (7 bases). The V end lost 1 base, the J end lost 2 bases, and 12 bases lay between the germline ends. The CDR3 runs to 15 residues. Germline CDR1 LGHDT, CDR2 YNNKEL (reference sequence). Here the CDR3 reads CASSQVAGGTYEQYF. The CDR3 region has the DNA TGTGCCAGCAGCCAAGTAGCAGGGGGGACCTACGAGCAGTACTTC.

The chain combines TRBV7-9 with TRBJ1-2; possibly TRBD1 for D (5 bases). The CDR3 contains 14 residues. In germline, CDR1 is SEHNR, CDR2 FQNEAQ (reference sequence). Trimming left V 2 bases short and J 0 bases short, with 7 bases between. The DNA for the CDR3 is TGTGCCAGCAGCTTACAGGGAGCTAACTATGGCTACACCTTC. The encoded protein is CASSLQGANYGYTF. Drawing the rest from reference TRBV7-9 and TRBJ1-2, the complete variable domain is DTGVSQNPRHKITKRGQNVTFRCDPISEHNRLYWYRQTLGQGPEFLTYFQNEAQLEKSRLLSDRFSAERPKGSFSTLEIQRTEQGDSAMYLCASSLQGANYGYTFGSGTRLTVV.

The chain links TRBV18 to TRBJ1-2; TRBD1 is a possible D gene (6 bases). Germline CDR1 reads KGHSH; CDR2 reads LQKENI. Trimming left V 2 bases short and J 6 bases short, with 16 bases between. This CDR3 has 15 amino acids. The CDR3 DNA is TGTGCCAGCTCACCATTGGGGGGCTCGCGGGATGGCTACACCTTC. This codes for CASSPLGGSRDGYTF.

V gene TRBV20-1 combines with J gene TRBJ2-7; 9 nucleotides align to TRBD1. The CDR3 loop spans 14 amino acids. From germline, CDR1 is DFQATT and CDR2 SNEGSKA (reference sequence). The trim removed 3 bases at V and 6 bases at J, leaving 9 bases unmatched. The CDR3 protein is CSASRDRVPAEQYF. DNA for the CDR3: TGCAGTGCTAGTAGGGACAGGGTCCCGGCCGAGCAGTACTTC.

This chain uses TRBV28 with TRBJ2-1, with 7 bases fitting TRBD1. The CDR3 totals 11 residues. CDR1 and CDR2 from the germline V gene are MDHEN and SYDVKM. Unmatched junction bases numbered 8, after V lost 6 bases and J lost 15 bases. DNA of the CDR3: TGTGCCAGCAGCCGTGACAGGGTTGCGTTCTTC. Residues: CASSRDRVAFF.

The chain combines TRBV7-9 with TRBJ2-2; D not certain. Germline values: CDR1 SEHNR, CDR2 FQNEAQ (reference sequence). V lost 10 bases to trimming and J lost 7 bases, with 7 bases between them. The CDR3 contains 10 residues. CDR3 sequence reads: CAIGSGELFF. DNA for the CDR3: TGTGCCATCGGTAGCGGGGAGCTGTTTTTT.

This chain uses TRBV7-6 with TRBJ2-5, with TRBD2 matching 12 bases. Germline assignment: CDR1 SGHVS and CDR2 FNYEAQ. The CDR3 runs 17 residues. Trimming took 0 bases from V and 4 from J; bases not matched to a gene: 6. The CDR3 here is CASSLAPPTSGRETQYF. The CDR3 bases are TGTGCCAGCAGCTTAGCGCCCCCGACTAGCGGGAGAGAGACCCAGTACTTC.

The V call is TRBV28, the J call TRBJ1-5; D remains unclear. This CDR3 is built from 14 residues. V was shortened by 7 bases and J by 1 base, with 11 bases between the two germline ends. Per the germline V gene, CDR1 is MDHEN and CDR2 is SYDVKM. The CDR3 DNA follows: TGTGCCAGCACCGGGGTGGGGAGCAATCAGCCCCAGCATTTT. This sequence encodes CASTGVGSNQPQHF.

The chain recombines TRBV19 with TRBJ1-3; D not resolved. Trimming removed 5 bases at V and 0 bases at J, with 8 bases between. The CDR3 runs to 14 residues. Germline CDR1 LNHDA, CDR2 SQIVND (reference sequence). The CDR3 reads CASSVQASGNTIYF. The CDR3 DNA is TGTGCCAGTAGTGTCCAGGCCTCTGGAAACACCATATATTTT.

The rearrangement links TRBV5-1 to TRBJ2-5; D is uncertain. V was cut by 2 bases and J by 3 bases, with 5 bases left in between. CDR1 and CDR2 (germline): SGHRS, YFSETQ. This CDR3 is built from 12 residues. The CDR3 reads CASSFNEETQYF. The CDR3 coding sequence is TGCGCCAGCAGCTTCAACGAAGAGACCCAGTACTTC.

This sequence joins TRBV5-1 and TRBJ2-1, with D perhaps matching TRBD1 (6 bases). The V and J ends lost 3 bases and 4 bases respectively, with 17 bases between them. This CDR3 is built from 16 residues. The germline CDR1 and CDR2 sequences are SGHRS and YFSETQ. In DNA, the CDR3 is TGCGCCAGCAGCTCAGGGGTGTCCCGGTGGTACAATGAGCAGTTCTTC. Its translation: CASSSGVSRWYNEQFF. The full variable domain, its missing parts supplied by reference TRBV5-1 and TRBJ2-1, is KAGVTQTPRYLIKTRGQQVTLSCSPISGHRSVSWYQQTPGQGLQFLFEYFSETQRNKGNFPGRFSGRQFSNSRSEMNVSTLELGDSALYLCASSSGVSRWYNEQFFGPGTRLTVL.

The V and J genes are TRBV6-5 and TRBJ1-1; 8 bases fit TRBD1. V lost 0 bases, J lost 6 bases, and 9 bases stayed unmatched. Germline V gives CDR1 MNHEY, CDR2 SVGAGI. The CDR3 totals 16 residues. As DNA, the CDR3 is TGTGCCAGCAGTTACTCGCAGGGGGCAAGTAGTGCTGAAGCTTTCTTT. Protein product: CASSYSQGASSAEAFF.

CDR3 bases: TGTGCCAGCAGCCCAAGGGACAGCTACAATGAGCAGTTCTTC. This translates into CASSPRDSYNEQFF. The rearrangement joins TRBV7-9 to TRBJ2-1, with 7 bases that match TRBD1. This CDR3 spans 14 amino acids. Trimming cost V 5 bases and J 3 bases; bases outside gene matches: 4. Germline CDR1 SEHNR, CDR2 FQNEAQ (reference sequence).

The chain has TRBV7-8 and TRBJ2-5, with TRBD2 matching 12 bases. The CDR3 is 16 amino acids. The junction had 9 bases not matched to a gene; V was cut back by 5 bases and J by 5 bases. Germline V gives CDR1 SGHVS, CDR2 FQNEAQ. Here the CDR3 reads CASSTRTSGIQETQYF. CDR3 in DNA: TGTGCCAGCAGCACCCGGACTAGCGGGATTCAGGAGACCCAGTACTTC.

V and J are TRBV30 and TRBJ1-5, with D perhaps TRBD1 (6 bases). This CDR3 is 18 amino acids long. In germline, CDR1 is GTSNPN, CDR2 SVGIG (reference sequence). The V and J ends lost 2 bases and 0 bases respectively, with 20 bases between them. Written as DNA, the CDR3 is TGTGCCTGGAGTAACTTAGTTGGGGGCTATGGTAGCAATCAGCCCCAGCATTTT. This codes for CAWSNLVGGYGSNQPQHF.

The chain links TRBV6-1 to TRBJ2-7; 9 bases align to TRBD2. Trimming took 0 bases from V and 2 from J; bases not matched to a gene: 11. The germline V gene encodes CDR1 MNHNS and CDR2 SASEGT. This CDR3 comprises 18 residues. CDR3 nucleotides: TGTGCCAGCAGTGAAGCGCTTCTGCTAGCGGGGATCACCTACGAGCAGTACTTC. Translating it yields CASSEALLLAGITYEQYF.

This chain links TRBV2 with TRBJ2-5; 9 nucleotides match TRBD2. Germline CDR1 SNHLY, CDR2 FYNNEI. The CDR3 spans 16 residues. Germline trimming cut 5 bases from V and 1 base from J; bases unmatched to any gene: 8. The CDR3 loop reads CASSFTGTSSQETQYF. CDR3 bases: TGTGCCAGCAGTTTCACCGGGACTAGCAGCCAAGAGACCCAGTACTTC.